Each of the 16 T cell receptor beta chains below was sequenced from the same sample in a study of beta chain features in type 1 diabetes (dated by TCRdb to between 2017 and 2018). The library was generated by the immunoSEQ multiplex PCR assay. All of the isolated RNA was reverse transcribed with the High Capacity cDNA Reverse Transcription Kit, so expressed TCRB transcripts were sequenced. As stored in TCRdb, this immuneACCESS dataset retains in-frame rearrangements with V and J assigned. A fraction of the clones does not appear; measured against another copy, unresolved V genes explain less than half of the discrepancy, and the remainder lacks a known reason. The sample has over 650,000 clones on record, around 15% of them singletons. The ten biggest clones cover 0.035% to 0.04% of the sample. Overall study outcomes, separate from this receptor: Type 1 diabetes patients showed a moderate but significant shortening of TCRB CDR3 length in all four CD4+ subsets.

No antigen has been assigned to these receptors. Sequenced input: naive CD4+ T cells from blood. The cell subset or site label on this specimen signifies: true naive CD4+ T cells. Receptor source: a man aged 18-30 years with type 1 diabetes.

V and J are TRBV7-3 and TRBJ2-5, with D hard to call. The germline CDR1 and CDR2 sequences are SGHTA and FQGTGA. The CDR3 sequence is 14 residues long. Trimming cost V 5 bases and J 5 bases, with 15 bases left between them. This chain's CDR3 is CASSQNSGSETQYF. CDR3 in DNA: TGTGCCAGCAGCCAGAACTCAGGATCGGAGACCCAGTACTTC.

V usage is TRBV2 and J usage is TRBJ2-2, with a weak D call TRBD1 (6 bases). Trimming stripped 3 bases from V and 0 bases from J, with 11 bases between. There are 16 residues in the CDR3. The germline CDR1 and CDR2 sequences are SNHLY and FYNNEI. CDR3 DNA: TGTGCCAGCAGTGATGGGGGCCTACCGAACACCGGGGAGCTGTTTTTT. Protein product: CASSDGGLPNTGELFF.

This clone was observed once. CDR3 nucleotides: TGTGCCAGCAGCTCGGGACAGCTTCCTAACTATGGCTACACCTTC. Translating gives CASSSGQLPNYGYTF. This chain uses TRBV7-2 with TRBJ1-2; 7 positions match TRBD1. The germline gives CDR1 SGHTA, CDR2 FQGNSA. V shed 4 bases and J 0 bases; nucleotides not matched to a gene: 5. This CDR3 is 15 amino acids long.

CDR3 amino acids: CASRTSGAGGYNEQFF. The CDR3 nucleotides read TGTGCCAGCAGGACCTCCGGAGCGGGGGGGTACAATGAGCAGTTCTTC. The chain has TRBV25-1 and TRBJ2-1; 10 positions match TRBD2. The CDR3 is 16 amino acids. Germline CDR1 and CDR2: MGHDK and SYGVNS. The J segment lost 4 bases and the V segment lost 6 bases, leaving 9 bases of the junction unmatched.

This sequence joins TRBV10-3 and TRBJ2-5; D ambiguous. Trimming cost V 2 bases and J 0 bases, with 7 bases left between them. Germline V lookup: CDR1 ENHRY, CDR2 SYGVKD. This CDR3 comprises 14 residues. CDR3 region: CAISEAGNQETQYF. In nucleotides, the CDR3 is TGTGCCATCAGTGAGGCAGGCAACCAAGAGACCCAGTACTTC.

About this clone: Other DNA sequences of this sample code for an identical CDR3. The V and J genes are TRBV7-9 and TRBJ1-5, with D perhaps matching TRBD1 (6 bases). Looked up from germline, CDR1 is SEHNR and CDR2 is FQNEAQ (reference sequence). The CDR3 has 15 residues. The V end was cut by 1 base, the J end by 4 bases, with 11 bases between. CDR3 loop: CASSLGTASNQPQHF. In DNA, the CDR3 is TGTGCCAGCAGCTTAGGGACAGCTTCTAATCAGCCCCAGCATTTT. Supplemented by reference TRBV7-9 and TRBJ1-5, the full variable domain reads DTGVSQNPRHKITKRGQNVTFRCDPISEHNRLYWYRQTLGQGPEFLTYFQNEAQLEKSRLLSDRFSAERPKGSFSTLEIQRTEQGDSAMYLCASSLGTASNQPQHFGDGTRLSIL.

The V call is TRBV2, the J call TRBJ2-5; D not resolved. Trimming cost V 4 bases and J 5 bases, with 11 bases left between them. Germline CDR1 reads SNHLY; CDR2 reads FYNNEI. The CDR3 consists of 13 residues. This CDR3 is CASSVRPPETQYF. CDR3 DNA sequence: TGTGCCAGCAGTGTACGGCCTCCCGAGACCCAGTACTTC.

The chain links TRBV15 to TRBJ1-4, with D hard to call. The CDR3 runs 16 residues. Looked up from germline, CDR1 is LNHNV and CDR2 is YYDKDF (reference sequence). Between the trimmed V and J ends, which lost 0 bases and 7 bases, there was a span of 15 bases. The CDR3 DNA is TGTGCCACCAGCAGAGATGCCGGCTTAAGGAGTGAAAAACTGTTTTTT. Its translation: CATSRDAGLRSEKLFF.

There are a few counts of this clone. The V and J genes are TRBV7-2 and TRBJ2-3; D remains ambiguous. This CDR3 is 16 amino acids long. From germline, CDR1 is SGHTA and CDR2 FQGNSA. Trimming pared 7 bases from V and 2 bases from J, leaving 19 bases between. The CDR3 loop is CASNTQPVSATDTQYF. The CDR3 coding sequence is TGTGCCAGCAATACGCAGCCCGTATCGGCCACAGATACGCAGTATTTT.

The chain is built from TRBV4-1 and TRBJ2-2; no reliable D call. The CDR3 has 16 residues. The germline V gene has CDR1 MGHRA and CDR2 YSYEKL. Trimming cost V 1 base and J 2 bases, with 11 bases left between them. In nucleotides, the CDR3 is TGCGCCAGCAGCCAAGGCTCGATCCCAAACACCGGGGAGCTGTTTTTT. It codes for CASSQGSIPNTGELFF.

A note on this clone: Other nucleotide sequences from this sample produce the same CDR3. The genes are TRBV20-1 and TRBJ2-7; D ambiguous. This CDR3 region has 11 residues. The germline V and J ends were trimmed by 2 bases and 3 bases, with 5 bases remaining between them. Germline V lookup: CDR1 DFQATT, CDR2 SNEGSKA (reference sequence). The DNA of the CDR3 is TGCAGTGCTAGACTTAGCTACGAGCAGTACTTC. It yields the protein CSARLSYEQYF.

The chain couples TRBV5-1 to TRBJ2-5, with D perhaps matching TRBD1 (5 bases). V lost 4 bases and J 4 bases, leaving 11 bases between the germline ends. The CDR3 contains 13 residues. Germline lookup yields CDR1 SGHRS and CDR2 YFSETQ. CDR3 sequence reads: CASSPQGGETQYF. CDR3 DNA: TGCGCCAGCAGCCCTCAGGGCGGAGAGACCCAGTACTTC.

This clone came up a few times. The chain recombines TRBV7-2 with TRBJ2-1; 9 nucleotides align to TRBD1. Germline values: CDR1 SGHTA, CDR2 FQGNSA. The CDR3 spans 15 residues. Losses at the gene ends were 5 bases for V and 1 base for J; bases not matched to a gene: 3. The CDR3 sequence is CASSRDRGSYNEQFF. The CDR3 DNA is TGTGCCAGCAGCCGCGACAGGGGGTCCTACAATGAGCAGTTCTTC.

In this sample, this clone turned up a few times. The V gene is TRBV2, the J gene TRBJ2-3; TRBD2 agrees at 9 bases. The germline gives CDR1 SNHLY, CDR2 FYNNEI. CDR3 length equals 15 residues. Losses at the gene ends were 3 bases for V and 6 bases for J; bases not matched to a gene: 7. CDR3 in amino acids: CASSDRLAGVDTQYF. The CDR3, as DNA: TGTGCCAGCAGTGATAGATTAGCGGGAGTGGATACGCAGTATTTT. Complete variable domain (other parts from reference TRBV2 and TRBJ2-3): EPEVTQTPSHQVTQMGQEVILRCVPISNHLYFYWYRQILGQKVEFLVSFYNNEISEKSEIFDDQFSVERPDGSNFTLKIRSTKLEDSAMYFCASSDRLAGVDTQYFGPGTRLTVL.

J is TRBJ1-6 and V is TRBV18; TRBD1 matches 9 bases. Germline loops: CDR1 KGHSH, CDR2 LQKENI. After removal of 2 bases from V and 7 bases from J, the junction contained 3 bases not matched to a gene. The CDR3 spans 15 residues. CDR3: CASSPEGQGNSPLHF. The CDR3 region has the DNA TGTGCCAGCTCACCAGAAGGACAGGGGAATTCACCCCTCCACTTT.

CDR3 sequence: CASSLLGTPTVNTEAFF. Written as DNA, the CDR3 is TGTGCCAGCAGCCTCCTCGGTACCCCAACAGTCAACACTGAAGCTTTCTTT. V gene TRBV14 combines with J gene TRBJ1-1; D not certain. This CDR3 has 17 amino acids. The germline V gene encodes CDR1 SGHDN and CDR2 FVKESK. V dropped 4 bases and J dropped 2 bases, with 20 bases sitting between them.